This entry concerns a single T cell receptor (beta chain). TCRdb re-called the PCR reads through MiXCR. In the table there are some 33,000 clones, 21% of which are singletons. This sample was included in a study of metastatic and nonmetastatic thyroid tumors. Across the whole study: Repertoires of blood and of tissue (tumor or nodule) from malignant and benign thyroid patients were compared.

The entire patient cohort was treatment-naive prior to thyroid surgery. The sequenced sample consisted of tumor tissue. The source of this sequence is a male donor with papillary thyroid cancer or a benign thyroid nodule (not recorded which). Some clones in this sample may be carry-over from other donors' samples.

CDR3 DNA sequence: TGCAGTGCTAGAGATATGGAGCGGGAGATGGGCGAGCAGTACTTC. The encoded protein is CSARDMEREMGEQYF. This chain joins TRBV20-1 and TRBJ2-7; 8 bases fit TRBD2. After removal of 0 bases from V and 6 bases from J, the junction contained 10 bases not matched to a gene. The germline V gene encodes CDR1 DFQATT and CDR2 SNEGSKA (reference sequence). This CDR3 contains 15 residues.